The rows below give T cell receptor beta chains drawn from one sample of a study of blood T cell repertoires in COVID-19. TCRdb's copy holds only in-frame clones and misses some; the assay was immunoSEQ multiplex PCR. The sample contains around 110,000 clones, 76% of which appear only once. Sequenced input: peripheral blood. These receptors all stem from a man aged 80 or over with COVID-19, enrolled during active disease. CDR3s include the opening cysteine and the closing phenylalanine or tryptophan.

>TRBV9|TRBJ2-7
CASSVASGGYDEQYF
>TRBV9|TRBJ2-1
CASSDGRAPYNEQFF
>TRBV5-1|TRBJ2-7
CASSLGLAGTYYEQYF
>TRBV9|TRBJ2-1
CASSVFLGGRLNEQFF
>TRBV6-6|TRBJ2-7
CASSYSAELSYEQYF
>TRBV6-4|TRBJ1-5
CASSETIFNQPQHF
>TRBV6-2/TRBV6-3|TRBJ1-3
CASSKGGSGNTIYF
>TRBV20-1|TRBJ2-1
CSARTSNEQFF
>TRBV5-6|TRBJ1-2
CASSSWDREDGYTF
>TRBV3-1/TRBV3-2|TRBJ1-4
CASSQRPGQGSEKLFF
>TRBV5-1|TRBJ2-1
CASSLTSGSKDEQFF
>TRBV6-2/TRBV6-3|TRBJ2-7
CASSYRSGGFTYEQYF
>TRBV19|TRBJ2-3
CASSIEQGSTDTQYF
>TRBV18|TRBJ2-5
CASSTRTGEETQYF
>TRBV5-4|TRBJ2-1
CASSPGTSGAYNEQFF
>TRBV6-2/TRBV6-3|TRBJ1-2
CASSDLDRGLELGYTF
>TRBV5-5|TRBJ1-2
CASNSLGGYGYTF
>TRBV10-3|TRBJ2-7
CAISGGLAGAYEQYF
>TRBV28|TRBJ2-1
CASGSSSGRRYNEQFF
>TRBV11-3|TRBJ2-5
CASSRDSQETQYF
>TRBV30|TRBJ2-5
CAWNPGLAKETQYF
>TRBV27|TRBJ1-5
CASSVRFQGHQPQHF
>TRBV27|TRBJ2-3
CASSLKGDTDTQYF
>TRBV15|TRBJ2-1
CATSYQAGGGAYNEQFF
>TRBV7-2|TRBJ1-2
CASSLQGQGGYTF
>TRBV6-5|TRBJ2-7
CASSYGLLREQYF
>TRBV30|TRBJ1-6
CAWRAGGSYNSPLHF
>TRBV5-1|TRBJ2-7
CASSLGQGGVEQYF